These 5 T cell receptor beta chains were all obtained from the same sample, sequenced in a study of blood T cell repertoires in COVID-19. Clones were read by immunoSEQ multiplex PCR, and TCRdb kept only the in-frame ones, dropping some. In the table there are fewer than 40,000 clones, approximately 80% of which are singletons. The sequenced material came from peripheral blood. Every receptor here comes from a human donor in a cohort sampled during active COVID-19.

This clone was seen a few times. The J gene is TRBJ1-2, the V gene TRBV11-2, with D hard to call. The germline V gene encodes CDR1 SGHAT and CDR2 FQNNGV. This CDR3 is built from 12 residues. Deletions cut 3 bases from V and 7 bases from J, with 9 bases between. In nucleotides, the CDR3 is TGTGCCAGCAGCTTCGGTGTCGGTGGCTACACCTTC. This sequence encodes CASSFGVGGYTF.

This sequence joins TRBV19 and TRBJ1-5; 8 bases are a match to TRBD1. Germline-derived CDR1 and CDR2 are LNHDA and SQIVND (reference sequence). Trimming at V came to 8 bases and at J to 6 bases, leaving 9 bases not matched to a gene. This CDR3 spans 14 amino acids. The CDR3 bases are TGTGCCAGTGGCGGACAGGGTGGAGGTCAGCCCCAGCATTTT. This codes for CASGGQGGGQPQHF.

The V call is TRBV2, the J call TRBJ1-2; weak D call: TRBD1 (5 bases). Germline values: CDR1 SNHLY, CDR2 FYNNEI. This CDR3 is 15 amino acids long. Between the trimmed V and J ends, which lost 6 bases and 2 bases, there was a span of 16 bases. The CDR3 DNA is TGTGCCAGCAGAAAAGAAGTGACAGCCAACTATGGCTACACCTTC. Translating it yields CASRKEVTANYGYTF.

This sequence joins TRBV6-1 and TRBJ1-2; weak D call: TRBD1 (5 bases). The CDR3 sequence is 15 residues long. Germline V lookup: CDR1 MNHNS, CDR2 SASEGT. V lost 1 base and J lost 5, with 14 bases in between. This CDR3 reads CASSEGLGASYGYTF. The CDR3, as DNA: TGTGCCAGCAGTGAAGGGTTAGGGGCGTCATATGGCTACACCTTC.

V and J are TRBV6-2 or TRBV6-3 and TRBJ2-2; 8 positions match TRBD2. J lost 7 bases, V lost 5 bases, and 12 bases had no gene match. The CDR3 covers 16 residues. Germline V gives CDR1 MNHEY, CDR2 SVGEGT. The CDR3: CASSPHGRGLGGELFF. The CDR3 DNA is TGTGCCAGCAGTCCCCACGGGAGGGGCCTGGGCGGGGAGCTGTTTTTT.